Listed below are T cell receptor beta chains from one sample, sequenced in a study of blood T cells in healthy people across ages. Each CDR3 protein gets one entry after TCRdb re-called the 5' RACE reads with MiXCR. Here the sample spans about 680,000 distinct CDR3 sequences, around 48% being singletons. Sequencing was performed on blood. The receptors stem from a woman aged 60-75 years in good health. The CDR3 runs from the conserved cysteine through the conserved F or W. A D gene is named only where the DNA matches it firmly. Not all rows give a size; the values are once, few, many and, for expanded clones, a class.

j_call clone_size d_call v_call cdr3_nt cdr3_aa
TRBJ1-2 . . TRBV27 TGTGCCAGCAGTACCTCCGGGGGGTACTATGGCTACACCTTC CASSTSGGYYGYTF
TRBJ2-1 few . TRBV7-2 TGTGCCAGCAGCTATTCGGAGAGTGTGCAGTTCTTC CASSYSESVQFF
TRBJ1-5 few . TRBV4-3 TGCGCCAGCAGCCAAGACATCAATCAGCCCCAGCATTTT CASSQDINQPQHF
TRBJ2-1 . TRBD2 TRBV4-3 TGCGCCAGCAGCCAAGGGGTCCTAGCGGGAGGCCCGGTTTTAGTTTATGAGCAGTTCTTC CASSQGVLAGGPVLVYEQFF
TRBJ1-1 . TRBD1 TRBV12-3/TRBV12-4 TGTGCCAGCAGTTTAGAGTCCATGTCAGGGGGGGAAGCTTTCTTT CASSLESMSGGEAFF
TRBJ2-7 . . TRBV10-3 TGTGCCATCAGGGAGTCGACGGATGAGCAGTACTTC CAIRESTDEQYF
TRBJ2-1 few TRBD2 TRBV15 TGTGCCACCAGCGATGGACTAGCGGGGGACCTCGGGGAGCAGTTCTTC CATSDGLAGDLGEQFF
TRBJ1-4 . TRBD1 TRBV27 TGTGCCAGCAGTCCAGGTCCGGGACAGGGGAATGAAAAACTGTTTTTT CASSPGPGQGNEKLFF
TRBJ2-3 few . TRBV9 TGTGCCAGCAGCGTCCCCAGGGGAAGTGGGAGCTCAGATACGCAGTATTTT CASSVPRGSGSSDTQYF
TRBJ1-4 . TRBD1 TRBV5-1 TGCGCCAGCAGCTTCACAGGGGGCGCAGACGAAAAACTGTTTTTT CASSFTGGADEKLFF
TRBJ2-7 few TRBD2 TRBV24-1 TGTGCCACCAGAACGACTAGCGGGAGTTTCTGGTTGGCCTACGAGCAGTACTTC CATRTTSGSFWLAYEQYF
TRBJ2-1 . . TRBV28 TGTGCCACCTTGGGGGCGGGGGCAGGGTCCTACAATGAGCAGTTCTTC CATLGAGAGSYNEQFF
TRBJ1-2 once . TRBV25-1 TGTGCCAGCAGTCCGAGGAGGGACCTAAACGATGGCTACACCTTC CASSPRRDLNDGYTF